One T cell receptor beta chain is described in this entry. Using immunoSEQ multiplex PCR, the repertoire was profiled, and TCRdb retains in-frame clones only, with some absent. The sample lists 250,000 or so clones, more than 75% occurring once. This sample is part of a study of blood T cell repertoires in COVID-19. Study context: COVID-19 samples from acute and convalescent phases originated in the United States, Italy and Spain.

The CDR3 length is 13 residues. Germline loops: CDR1 SGHRS, CDR2 YFSETQ. V dropped 0 bases and J dropped 3 bases, with 7 bases sitting between them. Participants were aged roughly 18 to 89 years from approximately 25 US areas. The source is a woman aged 45-60 years who had recovered from COVID-19. The specimen was PBMCs or T cells enriched from blood (not recorded which). This chain links TRBV5-1 with TRBJ2-7, with D perhaps TRBD2 (6 bases). The CDR3 region has the DNA TGCGCCAGCAGCTTGGTGGGGGGCTACGAGCAGTACTTC. This translates into CASSLVGGYEQYF.